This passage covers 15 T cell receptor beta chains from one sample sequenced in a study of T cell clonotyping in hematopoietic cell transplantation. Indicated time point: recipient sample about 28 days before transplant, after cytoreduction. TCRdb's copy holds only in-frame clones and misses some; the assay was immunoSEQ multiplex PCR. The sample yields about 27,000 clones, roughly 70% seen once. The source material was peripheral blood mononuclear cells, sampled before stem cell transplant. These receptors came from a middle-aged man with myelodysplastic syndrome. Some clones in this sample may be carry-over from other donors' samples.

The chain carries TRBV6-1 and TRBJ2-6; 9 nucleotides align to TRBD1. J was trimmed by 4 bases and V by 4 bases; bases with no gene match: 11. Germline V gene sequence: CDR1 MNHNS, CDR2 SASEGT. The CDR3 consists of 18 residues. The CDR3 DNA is TGTGCCAGCAGTGCCACCGGGACAGGGAGGCCCGGGGCCAACGTCCTGACTTTC. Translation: CASSATGTGRPGANVLTF.

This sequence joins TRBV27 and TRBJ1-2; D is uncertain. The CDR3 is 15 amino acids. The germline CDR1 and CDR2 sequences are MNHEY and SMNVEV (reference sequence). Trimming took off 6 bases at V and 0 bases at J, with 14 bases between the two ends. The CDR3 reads CASSPMGGTNYGYTF. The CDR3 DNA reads TGTGCCAGCAGCCCAATGGGAGGGACTAACTATGGCTACACCTTC.

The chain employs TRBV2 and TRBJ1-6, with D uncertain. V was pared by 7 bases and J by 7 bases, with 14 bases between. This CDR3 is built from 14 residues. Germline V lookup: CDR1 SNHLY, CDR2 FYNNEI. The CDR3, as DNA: TGTGCCAGCATGGAAGTGTCAGCCAATTCACCCCTCCACTTT. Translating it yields CASMEVSANSPLHF.

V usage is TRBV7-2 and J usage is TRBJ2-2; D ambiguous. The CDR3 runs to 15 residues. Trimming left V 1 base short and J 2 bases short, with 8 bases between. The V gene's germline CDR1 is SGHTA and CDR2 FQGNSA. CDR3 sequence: CASSLVSTNTGELFF. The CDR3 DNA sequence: TGTGCCAGCAGCTTAGTATCCACCAACACCGGGGAGCTGTTTTTT.

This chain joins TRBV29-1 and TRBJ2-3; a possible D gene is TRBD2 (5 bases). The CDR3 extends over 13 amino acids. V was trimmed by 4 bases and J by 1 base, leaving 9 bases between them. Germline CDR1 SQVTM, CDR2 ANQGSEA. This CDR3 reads CSVVAGRTDTQYF. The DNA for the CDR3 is TGCAGCGTTGTTGCGGGCCGCACAGATACGCAGTATTTT.

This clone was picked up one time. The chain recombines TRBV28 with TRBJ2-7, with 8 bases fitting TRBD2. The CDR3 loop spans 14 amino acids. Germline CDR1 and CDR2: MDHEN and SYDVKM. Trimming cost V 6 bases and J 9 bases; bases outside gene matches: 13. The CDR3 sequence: CASRVTSVRGVQYF. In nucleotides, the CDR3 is TGTGCCAGCAGGGTGACTAGCGTACGGGGGGTGCAGTACTTC.

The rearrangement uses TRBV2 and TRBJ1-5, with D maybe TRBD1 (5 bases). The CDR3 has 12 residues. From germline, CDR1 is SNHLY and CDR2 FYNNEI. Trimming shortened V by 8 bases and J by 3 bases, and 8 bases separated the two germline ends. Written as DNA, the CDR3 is TGTGCCAGCGGAGGGGCCAATCAGCCCCAGCATTTT. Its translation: CASGGANQPQHF. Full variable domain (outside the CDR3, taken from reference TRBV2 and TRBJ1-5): EPEVTQTPSHQVTQMGQEVILRCVPISNHLYFYWYRQILGQKVEFLVSFYNNEISEKSEIFDDQFSVERPDGSNFTLKIRSTKLEDSAMYFCASGGANQPQHFGDGTRLSIL.

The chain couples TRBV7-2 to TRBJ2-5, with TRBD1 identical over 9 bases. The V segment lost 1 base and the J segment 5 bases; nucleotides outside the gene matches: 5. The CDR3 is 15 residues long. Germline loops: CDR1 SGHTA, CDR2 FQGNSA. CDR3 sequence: CASSLGTGVRETQYF. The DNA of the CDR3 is TGTGCCAGCAGCTTAGGGACAGGGGTTAGGGAGACCCAGTACTTC.

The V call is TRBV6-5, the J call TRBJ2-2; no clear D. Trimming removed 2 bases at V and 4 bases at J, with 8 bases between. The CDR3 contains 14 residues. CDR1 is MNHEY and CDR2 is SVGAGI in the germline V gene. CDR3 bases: TGTGCCAGCAGTTACGGCCGCGCCACCGGGGAGCTGTTTTTT. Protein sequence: CASSYGRATGELFF.

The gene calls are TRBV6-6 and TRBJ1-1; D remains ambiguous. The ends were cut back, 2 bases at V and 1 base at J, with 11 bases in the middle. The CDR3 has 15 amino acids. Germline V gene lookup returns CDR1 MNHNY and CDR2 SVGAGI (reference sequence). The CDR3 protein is CASSYEHSTNTEAFF. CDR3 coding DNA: TGTGCCAGCAGTTACGAACACAGCACGAACACTGAAGCTTTCTTT.

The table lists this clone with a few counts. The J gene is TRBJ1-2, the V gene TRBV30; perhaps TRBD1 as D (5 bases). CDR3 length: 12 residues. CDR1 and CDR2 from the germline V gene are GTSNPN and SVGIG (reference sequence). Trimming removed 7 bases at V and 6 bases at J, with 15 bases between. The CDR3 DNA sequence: TGTGCCTCTAGCCCCGAGGGGCATGGCTACACCTTC. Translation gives CASSPEGHGYTF. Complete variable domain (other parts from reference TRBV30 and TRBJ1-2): SQTIHQWPATLVQPVGSPLSLECTVEGTSNPNLYWYRQAAGRGLQLLFYSVGIGQISSEVPQNLSASRPQDRQFILSSKKLLLSDSGFYLCASSPEGHGYTFGSGTRLTVV.

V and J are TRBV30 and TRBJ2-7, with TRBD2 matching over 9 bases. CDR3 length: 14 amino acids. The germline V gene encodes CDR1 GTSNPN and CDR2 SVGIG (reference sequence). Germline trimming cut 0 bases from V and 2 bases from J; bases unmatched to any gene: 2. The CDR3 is CAWSVQRGAYEQYF. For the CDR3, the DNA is TGTGCCTGGAGTGTACAGCGGGGGGCCTACGAGCAGTACTTC.

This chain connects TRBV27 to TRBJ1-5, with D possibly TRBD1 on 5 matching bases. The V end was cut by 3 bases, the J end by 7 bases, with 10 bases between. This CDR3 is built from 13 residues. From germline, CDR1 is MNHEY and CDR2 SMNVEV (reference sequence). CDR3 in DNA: TGTGCCAGCAGTTTCCAGGGCGGCCAGCCCCAGCATTTT. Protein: CASSFQGGQPQHF.

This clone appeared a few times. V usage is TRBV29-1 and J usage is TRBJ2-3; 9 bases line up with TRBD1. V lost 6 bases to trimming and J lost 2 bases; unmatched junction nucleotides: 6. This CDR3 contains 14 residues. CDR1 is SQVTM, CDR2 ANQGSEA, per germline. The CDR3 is CSVTTGGFTDTQYF. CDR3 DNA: TGCAGCGTGACGACAGGGGGATTCACAGATACGCAGTATTTT.

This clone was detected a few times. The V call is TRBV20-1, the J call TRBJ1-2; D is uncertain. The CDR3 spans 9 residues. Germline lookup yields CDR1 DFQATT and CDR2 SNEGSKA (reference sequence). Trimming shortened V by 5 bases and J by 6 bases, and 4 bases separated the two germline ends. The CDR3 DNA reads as TGCAGTGCTGACGATGGCTACACCTTC. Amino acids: CSADDGYTF.